This TCR beta chain was identified in a study of shared clonotypes between healthy human individuals. Study-wide context: Three plates each covered CD4 naive and memory; CD8 naive two, CD8 memory one. Overall study findings and caveats: About 4.5% of naive CD4 clonotypes were common to several donors.

The CDR3 contains 14 residues. V gave up 6 bases and J gave up 2 bases, with 12 bases separating them. The germline V gene has CDR1 SGHVS and CDR2 FQNEAQ. DNA at 200 ng, about 30,000 T cell genomes, went into sorted-subset replicate PCRs. Profiling relied on immunoSEQ multiplex PCR, and the TCRdb table lists in-frame clones only, not all of them. Of a few million clones in the sample, more than 85% were seen once. To note about this clone: Its antigen remains unidentified.

The sequenced sample was naive CD4+ T cells from PBMCs. Subset noted: CD45RA+ positively selected. This sequence was found in a man aged 18 to 35 in good health. Some clones in this sample may be carry-over from other donors' samples. The chain employs TRBV7-8 and TRBJ2-3; D may be TRBD1 (5 bases). The CDR3, as DNA: TGTGCCAGCAGGAGTTACAGGACCACAGATACGCAGTATTTT. It encodes CASRSYRTTDTQYF.